This T cell receptor beta chain was obtained from a study of blood T cell repertoires in COVID-19. The data were produced by immunoSEQ multiplex PCR, yet TCRdb's version contains in-frame clones alone and is incomplete. The data show about 340,000 clones, roughly 90% seen once. The CDR3 totals 12 residues. Germline V gene lookup returns CDR1 MNHEY and CDR2 SVGAGI. V was trimmed by 4 bases and J by 3 bases, leaving 7 bases between them. The source of this sequence is a woman aged 25 to 39 who had recovered from COVID-19. V is TRBV6-5 and J is TRBJ2-7; D might be TRBD1 (5 bases). Material for sequencing was PBMCs or T cells enriched from blood (not recorded which). This CDR3 is CASSFDSYEQYF. CDR3 nucleotide sequence: TGTGCCAGCAGTTTCGACAGCTACGAGCAGTACTTC.